This T cell receptor beta chain was found in a study of T cell responses to AZD1222 COVID-19 vaccine (dated by TCRdb to the early 2020s). For context, the study as a whole: AZD1222 recipients given second doses at about 4 weeks or at about 12 weeks were pooled, since spike-specific TCR depth and breadth were not found to differ between the two schedules. Trial participants were enrolled into age subgroups of 18-55, 56-69 and 70-plus years, which contained about 150, 28 and 57 TCR-sequenced participants, respectively. A total of approximately 240 trial participants underwent TCR sequencing, of whom 207 received two doses of AZD1222 and about 25 received two doses of the MenACWY control vaccine.

The CDR3 regions of human TCRbeta chains were analyzed by immunosequencing. The source study handled its data this way. Repertoire TCRs were checked for matches against a reference library of SARS-CoV-2-specific TCRs that had been generated using the MIRA antigen-specificity platform. Breadth meant the fraction of unique TCRs that were SARS-CoV-2-associated, whereas depth meant the fraction of total T cells that were SARS-CoV-2-associated. Using the MIRA data, each spike-specific TCR was mapped to the spike region that the TCR reacts to and placed in a CD4 or CD8 class. Log10-transformed breadth and depth values were compared by one-way ANOVA with Sidak's multiple comparisons tests. Here the immuneACCESS table is served through TCRdb, limited to in-frame sequences with V and J called. Missing clones are a known gap in these copies; in checked studies unresolved V genes cover under half, and the rest lacks a known reason. V and J calls and clone size are those listed in that table; D and trimming were worked out from the DNA. This sample comprises about 160,000 clones, around 93% of them detected only once. Under 2.5% of the sample comes from the top ten.

Points the paper makes about the study in general: Conclusions about previously exposed vaccinees were limited because only six or seven AZD1222 recipients were SARS-CoV-2 seropositive at baseline. Reportedly, close to half of the unique spike-specific TCRs recognized epitopes lying outside the regions that are mutated in the B.1.351 and B.1.1.7 variants. CD4 TCRs associated with the vaccine covered the entire spike protein, and the dominant responses were in regions 160-218 and 743-854. A significant rise in spike-specific TCR breadth and depth was observed after two AZD1222 doses relative to day 0 and relative to MenACWY recipients. The 56-69-year group was small, and its depth increase did not reach significance, likely because of low power. Participants were mostly white British and included more females than males, and it was suggested by the authors that clonal diversity may have been underestimated. No day 14 peak-response samples were available, so repertoires were characterized only after the peak T cell response.

Interpreted using the paper, the time point label stands for: baseline before first vaccination. The vaccinee samples were drawn from two UK trials, COV001 and COV002, one of which was a single-blind randomized controlled phase 2/3 trial testing AZD1222 (ChAdOx1 nCoV-19) in healthy adults. For TCRbeta chain sequencing, PBMC samples from trial participants were taken at day 0 and at day 28 after the second dose. The CDR3, cysteine through phenylalanine, is 14 amino acids long. Here the CDR3 DNA is all that survives: 42 bases in frame from base 1. The germline V gene gives CDR1 as MDHEN and CDR2 as SYDVKM. From V the trimming removes 5 bases and from J it removes 4 bases, while the gene matches leave 6 bases of the junction unaccounted for. Concerning this clone: Its antigen target is currently unknown. No quality values exist for individual bases; no much larger clone is one base distant.

This TCR derives from an adult in good health. Material: peripheral blood, obtained on day 0 of AZD1222 vaccination. Rearrangement joined TRBV28 to TRBJ2-7; a stretch of 9 junction bases matches TRBD1. This receptor carries the CDR3 CASSLTGTGYEQYF. The DNA reads TGTGCCAGCAGTCTAACCGGGACAGGGTACGAGCAGTACTTC.